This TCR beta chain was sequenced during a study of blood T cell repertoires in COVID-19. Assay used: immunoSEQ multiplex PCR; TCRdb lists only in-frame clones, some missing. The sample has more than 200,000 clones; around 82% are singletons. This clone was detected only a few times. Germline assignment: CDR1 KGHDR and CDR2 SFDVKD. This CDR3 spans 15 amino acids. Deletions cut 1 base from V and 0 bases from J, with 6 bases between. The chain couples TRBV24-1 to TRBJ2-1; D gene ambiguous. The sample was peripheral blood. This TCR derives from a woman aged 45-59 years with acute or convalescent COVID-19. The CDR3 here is CATSDFTGSYNEQFF. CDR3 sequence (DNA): TGTGCCACCAGTGATTTCACCGGCTCCTACAATGAGCAGTTCTTC.